Listed below are T cell receptor beta chains from one sample, sequenced in a study of graft-versus-host responses after intestinal transplantation. What these receptors recognize is not known. Sequencing was performed with immunoSEQ multiplex PCR; in TCRdb, only in-frame clones are kept and a portion is missing. The top ten clones hold more than 0.09% of a sample with some 130,000 clones, over 85% of them seen once. The material sequenced was unstimulated CD4+ T cells sorted from spleen or lymph node cells, taken before intestinal transplant. All receptors come from a human donor who received an intestinal transplant. Each CDR3 is given with its conserved first and last residue. The order of the fields is V gene, J gene, D gene, clone size, CDR3 DNA, CDR3 protein. D genes are given only for firm matches. Clone sizes are given selectively: once, few, many, or a class where the clone is expanded.

TRBV5-6	TRBJ1-4	.	.	TGTGCCAGCAGCTTGGGCCGGGTAGGGGAGGAAAAACTGTTTTTT	CASSLGRVGEEKLFF
TRBV5-8	TRBJ2-3	.	.	TGTGCCAGCAGCTTGCGGACTATAACAAGCACAGATACGCAGTATTTT	CASSLRTITSTDTQYF
TRBV28	TRBJ1-5	.	.	TGTGCCATCAGAGGGGGGACGGTCAATCAGCCCCAGCATTTT	CAIRGGTVNQPQHF
TRBV5-1	TRBJ1-2	TRBD1	.	TGCGCCAGCAGCCGGGACAGCGCTAACTATGGCTACACCTTC	CASSRDSANYGYTF
TRBV6-5	TRBJ2-7	TRBD2	.	TGTGCCAGCAGTTACGCTAGCGGGGGCTCCTACGAGCAGTACTTC	CASSYASGGSYEQYF
TRBV5-8	TRBJ1-1	TRBD1	.	TGTGCCAGCAGCTTGCTGGGACAGACGAACACTGAAGCTTTCTTT	CASSLLGQTNTEAFF
TRBV5-8	TRBJ1-3	.	.	TGTGCCAGCAGCTTGAGGCAGCTCTCTGGAAACACCATATATTTT	CASSLRQLSGNTIYF
TRBV19	TRBJ2-7	TRBD2	few	TGTGCCAGTATGGGACTAGCGGCTGAGCAGTACTTC	CASMGLAAEQYF
TRBV5-1	TRBJ2-2	TRBD2	.	TGCGCCAGCAGCGCCCTACCAATAGCGGGAACGAACACCGGGGAGCTGTTTTTT	CASSALPIAGTNTGELFF
TRBV28	TRBJ1-2	.	.	TGTGCCAGCATGGAAACCTATGGCTACACCTTC	CASMETYGYTF
TRBV10-2	TRBJ2-3	TRBD2	.	TGCGCCAGCACCTTAGCGGGAAGCACAGATACGCAGTATTTT	CASTLAGSTDTQYF
TRBV10-1	TRBJ2-3	.	.	TGCGCCAGCAGTGAAGCGGCAGATACGCAGTATTTT	CASSEAADTQYF
TRBV10-3	TRBJ1-1	TRBD1	.	TGTGCCGTCAGACAGGGCCTGAACACTGAAGCTTTCTTT	CAVRQGLNTEAFF
TRBV12-5	TRBJ1-1	.	.	TGTGCTAGTGGTATCCGACCCGCACAGGGACGAAACACTGAAGCTTTCTTT	CASGIRPAQGRNTEAFF
TRBV29-1	TRBJ2-5	TRBD1	.	TGCAGCGCCCCCCGGGACAGGGGCGCGGAGACCCAGTACTTC	CSAPRDRGAETQYF
TRBV2	TRBJ2-3	.	.	TGTGCCAGCCTCAAGACGGGTGCTAGCACAGATACGCAGTATTTT	CASLKTGASTDTQYF
TRBV5-1	TRBJ2-1	.	.	TGCGCCAGCAGCCATTCCCCCAGACTCAGTGAGCAGTTCTTC	CASSHSPRLSEQFF
TRBV5-1	TRBJ1-2	.	.	TGCGCCAGCAGCTCGGTAGTGGGAAACAACTATGGCTACACCTTC	CASSSVVGNNYGYTF
TRBV2	TRBJ2-1	.	.	TGTGCCAGCAGCGCAAGAAGCTCCTACAATGAGCAGTTCTTC	CASSARSSYNEQFF
TRBV7-9	TRBJ2-2	TRBD1	.	TGTGCCAGCAGCTGGGGACAGCCCGGGGAGCTGTTTTTT	CASSWGQPGELFF
TRBV9	TRBJ2-7	.	.	TGTGCCAGCAGCGTAGAGGACGAGCAGTACTTC	CASSVEDEQYF
TRBV28	TRBJ1-1	.	.	TGTGCCAGCAGTTCCCCCCGGGGAGGGAACACTGAAGCTTTCTTT	CASSSPRGGNTEAFF
TRBV9	TRBJ2-1	.	.	TGTGCCAGCAGCGTAGGAGGGAGGCTGTACAATGAGCAGTTCTTC	CASSVGGRLYNEQFF
TRBV18	TRBJ2-7	.	.	TGTGCCAGCTCACCAGGGGCCACAAAGGACGAGCAGTACTTC	CASSPGATKDEQYF
TRBV4-1	TRBJ2-1	.	.	TGCGCCAGCAGCCTCCCCGGGACTTTATACAATGAGCAGTTCTTC	CASSLPGTLYNEQFF